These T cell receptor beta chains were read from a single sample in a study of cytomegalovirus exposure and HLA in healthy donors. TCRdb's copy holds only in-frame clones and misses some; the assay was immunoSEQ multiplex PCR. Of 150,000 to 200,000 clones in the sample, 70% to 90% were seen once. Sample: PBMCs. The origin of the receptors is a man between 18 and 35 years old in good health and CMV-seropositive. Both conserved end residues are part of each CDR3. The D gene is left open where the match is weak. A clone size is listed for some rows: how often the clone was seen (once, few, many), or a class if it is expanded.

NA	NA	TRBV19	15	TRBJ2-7	CASSIRPHSVYEQYF	TGTGCCAGTAGTATTCGCCCCCATTCAGTCTACGAGCAGTACTTC
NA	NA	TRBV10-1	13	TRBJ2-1	CASGAGSYNEQFF	TGCGCCAGCGGGGCAGGCTCCTACAATGAGCAGTTCTTC
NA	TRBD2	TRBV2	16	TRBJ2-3	CASSPGRTSSLDTQYF	TGTGCCAGCAGTCCAGGGAGGACTAGCAGTTTAGATACGCAGTATTTT
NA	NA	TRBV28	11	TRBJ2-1	CASSLTREQFF	TGTGCCAGCAGCCTAACCCGTGAGCAGTTCTTC
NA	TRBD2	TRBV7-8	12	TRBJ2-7	CASRLAGYEQYF	TGTGCCAGCAGACTAGCGGGCTACGAGCAGTACTTC
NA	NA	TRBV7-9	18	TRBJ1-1	CASSLENPVALWNTEAFF	TGTGCCAGCAGCTTAGAAAATCCGGTAGCGCTTTGGAACACTGAAGCTTTCTTT
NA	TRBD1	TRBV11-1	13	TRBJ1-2	CASSSDRAYGYTF	TGTGCCAGCAGCTCAGACAGGGCCTATGGCTACACCTTC
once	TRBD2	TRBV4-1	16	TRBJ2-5	CASSLLGLAGDQTQYF	TGCGCCAGCAGCCTGCTCGGACTAGCGGGGGACCAGACCCAGTACTTC
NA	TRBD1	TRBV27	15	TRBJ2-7	CASSLGTGGVYEQYF	TGTGCCAGCAGTTTAGGGACAGGGGGCGTTTACGAGCAGTACTTC
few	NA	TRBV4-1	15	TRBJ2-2	CASSHPTVNTGELFF	TGCGCCAGCAGCCACCCGACAGTGAACACCGGGGAGCTGTTTTTT
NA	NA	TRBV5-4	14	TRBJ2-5	CASSLRDSRETQYF	TGTGCCAGCAGCCTCCGGGATTCAAGGGAGACCCAGTACTTC
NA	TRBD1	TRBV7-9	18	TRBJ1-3	CASASPPGQGFSGNTIYF	TGTGCCAGCGCCTCACCTCCGGGACAGGGTTTTTCTGGAAACACCATATATTTT
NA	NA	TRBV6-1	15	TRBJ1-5	CASSEPGSGTQPQHF	TGTGCCAGCAGTGAACCAGGGTCAGGTACGCAGCCCCAGCATTTT
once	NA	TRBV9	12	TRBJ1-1	CASSSQGTEAFF	TGTGCCAGCAGCTCCCAGGGTACTGAAGCTTTCTTT